The clone carrying this T cell receptor beta chain appeared once. This may be a read error, as it is one base from a much larger clone. Because this beta chain is a stray read in a library intended to capture alpha chains, its abundance should not be given much weight. CDR3 length: 15 amino acids. V was clipped by 6 bases and J by 6 bases; unmatched bases: 13. Germline V CDR1 and CDR2: DFQATT, SNEGSKA (reference sequence). Specified time point: sample taken at primary tumor resection. Whole RNA from tumor, nontumor lung or frozen PBMC was sequenced unsorted. The donor group consisted of over 55 patients who had untreated, early-stage non-small cell lung cancer. This sample stems from a study of spatial heterogeneity in lung cancer. In TCRdb, the 5' RACE reads were re-called with MiXCR into one record per CDR3 protein. The sample shows around 4,000 distinct CDR3 sequences, 34% of them seen only once.

The TCR comes from a male donor with early-stage non-small cell lung cancer. This chain joins TRBV20-1 and TRBJ2-2, with 7 bases aligning to TRBD2. This specimen consisted of PBMCs, obtained at surgery. This CDR3 reads CSANQEGGDAGELFF. The CDR3 DNA follows: TGCAGTGCCAACCAAGAGGGAGGGGATGCCGGGGAGCTGTTTTTT.